Shown below are 30 T cell receptor beta chains from a single sample sequenced in a study of blood T cell repertoires in COVID-19. Assay: immunoSEQ multiplex PCR; the TCRdb copy retains only in-frame clones and omits some. The table has 35,000 to 45,000 clones, about 88% seen once; the top ten hold roughly a third. The sample taken for sequencing was peripheral blood. The source of these receptors is a man in his sixties or seventies with active COVID-19.

J is TRBJ1-5 and V is TRBV7-8; D gene unclear. CDR3 length equals 14 residues. Trimming left V 2 bases short and J 9 bases short, with 14 bases between. Germline V CDR1 and CDR2: SGHVS, FQNEAQ. This CDR3 is CASSLYLERGPQHF. In DNA, the CDR3 is TGTGCCAGCAGCTTATATCTGGAACGGGGGCCCCAGCATTTT.

The chain links TRBV2 to TRBJ1-2; D call uncertain. V was clipped by 6 bases and J by 4 bases, with 9 bases between them. CDR1 is SNHLY, CDR2 FYNNEI, per germline. The CDR3 is 12 residues long. The CDR3 DNA reads as TGTGCCAGCAGCATCTACGGCTATGGCTACACCTTC. The encoded protein is CASSIYGYGYTF.

The rearrangement joins TRBV24-1 to TRBJ2-3; 14 bases fit TRBD2. The ends lost 8 bases at V and 5 bases at J; junction bases unmatched: 8. Germline lookup yields CDR1 KGHDR and CDR2 SFDVKD. The length of the CDR3 is 16 residues. CDR3 coding DNA: TGTGCCACCAAACCGGGACTAGCGGGAGAATTAGATACGCAGTATTTT. Translated: CATKPGLAGELDTQYF.

The V call is TRBV7-2, the J call TRBJ1-2; D remains ambiguous. The V gene's germline CDR1 is SGHTA and CDR2 FQGNSA. The CDR3 totals 15 residues. V gave up 1 base and J gave up 2 bases, with 11 bases separating them. CDR3 coding DNA: TGTGCCAGCAGCTTAGATCGGCGGCAGAACTATGGCTACACCTTC. Its translation: CASSLDRRQNYGYTF.

The CDR3 protein is CASSGDRALAGAHNEQFF. In DNA, the CDR3 is TGCGCCAGCAGCGGCGACAGGGCCCTAGCGGGAGCACACAATGAGCAGTTCTTC. The gene calls are TRBV5-1 and TRBJ2-1; 10 nucleotides align to TRBD2. The V gene's germline CDR1 is SGHRS and CDR2 YFSETQ. J lost 5 bases, V lost 4 bases, and 15 bases had no gene match. The CDR3 totals 18 residues.

This clone was detected once. The chain carries TRBV7-8 and TRBJ2-2; D is perhaps TRBD2 (6 bases). V was trimmed by 2 bases and J by 0 bases, leaving 10 bases between them. CDR1 is SGHVS, CDR2 FQNEAQ, per germline. The CDR3 has 16 residues. The CDR3 spells CASSLIERANTGELFF. DNA of the CDR3: TGTGCCAGCAGCTTAATCGAGCGGGCGAACACCGGGGAGCTGTTTTTT.

This chain connects TRBV27 to TRBJ2-7; TRBD2 aligns across 10 bases. Germline lookup yields CDR1 MNHEY and CDR2 SMNVEV (reference sequence). V shed 3 bases and J 3 bases; nucleotides not matched to a gene: 8. The CDR3 is 16 amino acids. CDR3 DNA sequence: TGTGCCAGCAGTTTTCGTCCCAGCGGGAGGGTCTACGAGCAGTACTTC. Its protein is CASSFRPSGRVYEQYF.

This chain uses TRBV4-2 with TRBJ2-1, with D possibly matching TRBD2 (6 bases). The V gene's germline CDR1 is LGHNA and CDR2 YNFKEQ. The CDR3 loop spans 14 amino acids. The V end was cut by 4 bases, the J end by 10 bases, with 17 bases between. CDR3 loop: CASSPSGGIDEQFF. The CDR3 coding sequence is TGTGCCAGCAGCCCGAGTGGGGGGATAGACGAGCAGTTCTTC.

The CDR3 region has the DNA TGCGCCAGCAGTAGCGGGGGGCCCGTAGATACGCAGTATTTT. Translated: CASSSGGPVDTQYF. The chain uses TRBV5-1 and TRBJ2-3; 10 nucleotides match TRBD2. Trimming at V came to 5 bases and at J to 5 bases, leaving 5 bases not matched to a gene. The CDR3 extends over 14 amino acids. From germline, CDR1 is SGHRS and CDR2 YFSETQ.

By its share, this clone is medium-sized. This chain links TRBV5-1 with TRBJ2-2, with D possibly TRBD2 on 6 matching bases. V was trimmed by 3 bases and J by 3 bases, leaving 9 bases between them. The CDR3 is made up of 14 amino acids. From germline, CDR1 is SGHRS and CDR2 YFSETQ. The CDR3 loop is CASSWGTYTGELFF. For the CDR3, the DNA is TGCGCCAGCAGCTGGGGGACTTACACCGGGGAGCTGTTTTTT. Looking up the rest from reference TRBV5-1 and TRBJ2-2 gives the full variable domain: KAGVTQTPRYLIKTRGQQVTLSCSPISGHRSVSWYQQTPGQGLQFLFEYFSETQRNKGNFPGRFSGRQFSNSRSEMNVSTLELGDSALYLCASSWGTYTGELFFGEGSRLTVL.

The chain carries TRBV19 and TRBJ2-1; the D is unclear. With 7 bases removed from V and 7 bases from J, the gap between germline ends came to 17 bases. Per the germline V gene, CDR1 is LNHDA and CDR2 is SQIVND (reference sequence). There are 14 residues in the CDR3. Here the CDR3 DNA reads TGTGCCAGTACCCTAAGAACTGCTTCGAATGAGCAGTTCTTC. Amino acids: CASTLRTASNEQFF.

The V gene is TRBV9, the J gene TRBJ2-7; 10 positions agree with TRBD2. From germline, CDR1 is SGDLS and CDR2 YYNGEE. The CDR3 runs to 14 residues. V was pared by 4 bases and J by 5 bases, with 6 bases of the junction left unmatched. This CDR3 is CASSLSGRNHEQYF. The CDR3 nucleotides are TGTGCCAGCAGCCTTAGCGGGAGGAACCACGAGCAGTACTTC.

The chain employs TRBV7-9 and TRBJ1-6; D call uncertain. The CDR3 is 14 residues long. V was pared by 1 base and J by 7 bases, with 8 bases between. The germline gives CDR1 SEHNR, CDR2 FQNEAQ (reference sequence). The CDR3 protein is CASSLETVNSPLHF. In DNA form, the CDR3 reads TGTGCCAGCAGCTTAGAAACAGTGAATTCACCCCTCCACTTT.

The V call is TRBV28, the J call TRBJ1-6; D unresolved. This CDR3 spans 20 amino acids. V lost 5 bases, J lost 6 bases, and 29 bases lay in between. The germline gives CDR1 MDHEN, CDR2 SYDVKM. This CDR3 is CASSPPTLGFWRGINSPLHF. The CDR3 nucleotides are TGTGCCAGCAGTCCCCCAACCTTAGGGTTTTGGCGGGGAATTAATTCACCCCTCCACTTT.

J is TRBJ2-7 and V is TRBV3-1 (or the pseudogene TRBV3-2); 7 bases fit TRBD2. CDR1 is LGHDT and CDR2 is YNNKEL in the germline V gene (reference sequence). The CDR3 totals 17 residues. V was clipped by 0 bases and J by 5 bases; unmatched bases: 13. The DNA for the CDR3 is TGTGCCAGCAGCCAAGACGGGGGGAGGGCCATCTTCAACGAGCAGTACTTC. It translates to CASSQDGGRAIFNEQYF.

This clone was counted only a few times. The chain couples TRBV5-1 to TRBJ2-5; no clear D. Germline loops: CDR1 SGHRS, CDR2 YFSETQ. The CDR3 contains 15 residues. Trimming pared 0 bases from V and 5 bases from J, leaving 14 bases between. The CDR3: CASSLGNLAMETQYF. The CDR3 nucleotides read TGCGCCAGCAGCTTGGGGAACTTAGCTATGGAGACCCAGTACTTC.

The chain uses TRBV7-2 and TRBJ2-1, with D possibly TRBD2 on 5 matching bases. The CDR3 runs 16 residues. The V end was cut by 4 bases, the J end by 0 bases, with 13 bases between. Germline CDR1 SGHTA, CDR2 FQGNSA. CDR3 in DNA: TGTGCCAGCAGCTCCTCTATCCTAGCCTCCTACAATGAGCAGTTCTTC. This gives the protein CASSSSILASYNEQFF.

This clone was counted between two and nine times. CDR3 sequence reads: CATGQGINQPQHF. CDR3 sequence (DNA): TGTGCCACAGGACAGGGGATTAATCAGCCCCAGCATTTT. This chain connects TRBV2 to TRBJ1-5; TRBD1 matches 9 bases. The CDR3 is 13 amino acids. The V gene end was trimmed by 10 bases and the J gene end by 4 bases; junction bases not matched to a gene: 5. The V gene's germline CDR1 is SNHLY and CDR2 FYNNEI.

The chain carries TRBV7-2 and TRBJ2-7; 7 bases align to TRBD2. Unmatched junction bases numbered 4, after V lost 4 bases and J lost 4 bases. The CDR3 is 13 residues long. CDR1 is SGHTA, CDR2 FQGNSA, per germline. CDR3 sequence (DNA): TGTGCCAGCAGCTCAAGGGAGGGTTACGAGCAGTACTTC. Protein: CASSSREGYEQYF.

This chain links TRBV6-5 with TRBJ1-2, with TRBD1 matching over 10 bases. CDR1 is MNHEY and CDR2 is SVGAGI in the germline V gene. The CDR3 consists of 16 residues. Trimming cost V 2 bases and J 7 bases; bases outside gene matches: 10. This CDR3 is CASSYETGGIRGGYTF. The DNA for the CDR3 is TGTGCCAGCAGTTACGAGACAGGGGGCATTCGTGGTGGCTACACCTTC.

This rearrangement joins TRBV7-9 to TRBJ2-7; a weak D match, TRBD2 (6 bases). The V gene lost 1 base and the J gene lost 6 bases, with 13 bases spanning the gap. Germline V lookup: CDR1 SEHNR, CDR2 FQNEAQ (reference sequence). CDR3 length: 14 amino acids. CDR3 DNA sequence: TGTGCCAGCAGCTTAGTATCCGGGAGCGGCGAGCAGTACTTC. As protein: CASSLVSGSGEQYF.

V usage is TRBV4-1 and J usage is TRBJ1-4; 7 nucleotides line up with TRBD1. Unmatched junction bases numbered 3, after V lost 5 bases and J lost 6 bases. Per the germline V gene, CDR1 is MGHRA and CDR2 is YSYEKL. This CDR3 comprises 13 residues. This chain's CDR3 is CASSNDRDEKLFF. For the CDR3, the DNA is TGCGCCAGCAGCAACGACAGGGATGAAAAACTGTTTTTT.

The chain employs TRBV30 and TRBJ1-5, with 9 nucleotides matching TRBD1. The germline V gene encodes CDR1 GTSNPN and CDR2 SVGIG (reference sequence). This CDR3 has 14 amino acids. With V trimmed by 0 bases and J by 6 bases, 3 bases remained unmatched. CDR3 protein: CAWSVRTGAQPQHF. The CDR3 DNA reads as TGTGCCTGGAGTGTCCGGACAGGGGCTCAGCCCCAGCATTTT. Together with reference TRBV30 and TRBJ1-5, the CDR3 gives the full variable domain: SQTIHQWPATLVQPVGSPLSLECTVEGTSNPNLYWYRQAAGRGLQLLFYSVGIGQISSEVPQNLSASRPQDRQFILSSKKLLLSDSGFYLCAWSVRTGAQPQHFGDGTRLSIL.

The chain uses TRBV6-5 and TRBJ1-1; 8 nucleotides agree with TRBD1. Germline loops: CDR1 MNHEY, CDR2 SVGAGI. Germline trimming cut 6 bases from V and 7 bases from J; bases unmatched to any gene: 13. This CDR3 has 15 residues. CDR3 nucleotide sequence: TGTGCCAGCAGCATCCTTAACAGGGGGGATCTTGAAGCTTTCTTT. Its translation is CASSILNRGDLEAFF.

The chain carries TRBV30 and TRBJ2-3; TRBD2 matches at 7 bases. Germline CDR1 and CDR2: GTSNPN and SVGIG (reference sequence). Trimming cost V 4 bases and J 3 bases; bases outside gene matches: 13. This CDR3 is 16 amino acids long. CDR3 region: CAWTTAAGASTDTQYF. In nucleotides, the CDR3 is TGTGCCTGGACTACTGCCGCGGGAGCTTCAACAGATACGCAGTATTTT.

The genes are TRBV11-2 and TRBJ2-1; 8 bases map to TRBD1. V gave up 6 bases and J gave up 8 bases; unmatched junction bases: 9. Per the germline V gene, CDR1 is SGHAT and CDR2 is FQNNGV. CDR3 length: 14 residues. The chain's CDR3 is CASSLPTGADEQFF. The CDR3 DNA reads TGTGCCAGCAGTTTACCGACAGGGGCGGATGAGCAGTTCTTC.

The J gene is TRBJ2-7, the V gene TRBV15; D gene unclear. V was pared by 3 bases and J by 4 bases, with 10 bases between. This CDR3 has 13 residues. Germline CDR1 reads LNHNV; CDR2 reads YYDKDF (reference sequence). The CDR3 loop is CATSSTAYYEQYF. CDR3 in DNA: TGTGCCACCAGCAGCACAGCTTATTACGAGCAGTACTTC. Full variable domain (remainder filled in from reference TRBV15 and TRBJ2-7): DAMVIQNPRYQVTQFGKPVTLSCSQTLNHNVMYWYQQKSSQAPKLLFHYYDKDFNNEADTPDNFQSRRPNTSFCFLDIRSPGLGDTAMYLCATSSTAYYEQYFGPGTRLTVT.

The chain employs TRBV5-1 and TRBJ1-1, with a tentative D call TRBD1 (6 bases). In germline, CDR1 is SGHRS, CDR2 YFSETQ. Trimming cost V 1 base and J 5 bases, with 15 bases left between them. The CDR3 is 15 residues long. The CDR3: CASSLTGTGGTEAFF. CDR3 nucleotide sequence: TGCGCCAGCAGCTTGACAGGGACCGGTGGGACTGAAGCTTTCTTT.

The V and J genes are TRBV11-2 and TRBJ1-2, with a possible D match to TRBD1 (6 bases). V lost 5 bases to trimming and J lost 4 bases, with 8 bases between them. This CDR3 is 12 amino acids long. Germline CDR1 is SGHAT and CDR2 is FQNNGV. The CDR3 spells CASSQDSYGYTF. CDR3 DNA sequence: TGTGCCAGCAGCCAGGACAGCTATGGCTACACCTTC.

The V gene is TRBV6-2 or TRBV6-3, the J gene TRBJ2-1; the D gene is possibly TRBD1 (5 bases). This CDR3 comprises 15 residues. Between the trimmed V and J ends, which lost 0 bases and 2 bases, there was a span of 8 bases. CDR1 and CDR2 (germline): MNHEY, SVGEGT. CDR3 bases: TGTGCCAGCAGTTACTCGCGACAGCCCTACAATGAGCAGTTCTTC. Amino acid sequence: CASSYSRQPYNEQFF.